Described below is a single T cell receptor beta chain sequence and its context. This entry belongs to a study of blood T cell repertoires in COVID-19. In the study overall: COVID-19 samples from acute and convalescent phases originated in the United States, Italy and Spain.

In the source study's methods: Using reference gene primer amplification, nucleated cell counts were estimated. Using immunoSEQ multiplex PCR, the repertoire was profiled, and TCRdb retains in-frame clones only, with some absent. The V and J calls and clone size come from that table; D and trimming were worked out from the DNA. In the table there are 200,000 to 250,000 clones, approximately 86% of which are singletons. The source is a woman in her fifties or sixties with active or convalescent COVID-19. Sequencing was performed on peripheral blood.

Here the CDR3 reads CASSPVAGGTGAKNIQYF. In DNA, the CDR3 is TGTGCCAGCTCACCAGTAGCGGGAGGTACCGGAGCCAAAAACATTCAGTACTTC. V is TRBV18 and J is TRBJ2-4; the match to TRBD2 covers 10 bases. Germline assignment: CDR1 KGHSH and CDR2 LQKENI. CDR3 size: 18 residues. Trimming took 2 bases from V and 0 from J; bases not matched to a gene: 7.